These T cell receptor beta chains were read from a single sample in a study of blood T cell repertoires in COVID-19. Libraries were prepared by immunoSEQ multiplex PCR; TCRdb keeps only in-frame clonotypes and omits some of them. The data show around 250,000 clones, around 90% seen once. Sequencing was performed on PBMCs or T cells enriched from blood (not recorded which). These TCRs come from a human donor in a cohort exposed to, infected with or recovered from COVID-19 (not recorded which). The donor label of this sample is uncertain. The CDR3 runs from the conserved cysteine through the conserved F or W. D genes are given only for firm matches. Clone size is shown for a subset of rows, as once, few, many or a class of expanded clone.

cdr3_nt	cdr3_aa	clone_size	d_call	v_call	j_call	cdr3_length
TGTGCCAGCAGTTTCCGTCCGGACACTGAAGCTTTCTTT	CASSFRPDTEAFF	.	.	TRBV28	TRBJ1-1	13
TGTGCCAGTAGTATCCTAGCGGGGAACACCGGGGAGCTGTTTTTT	CASSILAGNTGELFF	.	TRBD2	TRBV19	TRBJ2-2	15
TGCGCCAGCAGCCAAGCCGGGACAGGGGTTACCTATGGCTACACCTTC	CASSQAGTGVTYGYTF	.	TRBD1	TRBV4-3	TRBJ1-2	16
TGTGCCAGCAGTGACTCGTCGTCTCGGACTCGCTATGGCTACACCTTC	CASSDSSSRTRYGYTF	few	.	TRBV6-4	TRBJ1-2	16
TGTGCCTGGAGTCTAGCGAGGGAGCAGTACTTC	CAWSLAREQYF	.	.	TRBV30	TRBJ2-7	11
TGTGCCAGCAGCCCAGATAACTCTGGGGCCAACGTCCTGACTTTC	CASSPDNSGANVLTF	once	.	TRBV5-4	TRBJ2-6	15
TGTGCCAGCTCATCCCGGGACAGGGGCTACGAGCAGTACTTC	CASSSRDRGYEQYF	.	TRBD1	TRBV18	TRBJ2-7	14
TGTGCCAGTAGTATAGGTGTAACTGAAGCTTTCTTT	CASSIGVTEAFF	few	.	TRBV19	TRBJ1-1	12
TGTGCCAGCAGCGCCAGCTCCAATCGGAGGAATGAGCAGTTCTTC	CASSASSNRRNEQFF	many	.	TRBV7-2	TRBJ2-1	15
TGTGCCAGCAGCTTACAGGGGGAACGTGGCTACACCTTC	CASSLQGERGYTF	.	TRBD1	TRBV7-6	TRBJ1-2	13
TGTGCCACCAGTGACTCAGGCAGGGTTGATGAAGCTTTCTTT	CATSDSGRVDEAFF	.	.	TRBV24-1	TRBJ1-1	14
TGCGCCAGCAGAGTCGGGGGCTACGAGCAGTACTTC	CASRVGGYEQYF	.	.	TRBV5-1	TRBJ2-7	12
TGTGCCTGGAGGACCGGGACTGGTTATCAGCCCCAGCATTTT	CAWRTGTGYQPQHF	.	.	TRBV30	TRBJ1-5	14
TGCGCCAGCAGCTTTGCTCGCGATGAGCAGTTCTTC	CASSFARDEQFF	.	.	TRBV5-1	TRBJ2-1	12
TGTGCCAGCAGCGGCCGACTAGCGGGGGACCCAGATACGCAGTATTTT	CASSGRLAGDPDTQYF	.	TRBD2	TRBV3-1/TRBV3-2	TRBJ2-3	16
TGTGCCACCAGCAGGGGTGGAGAACCTGGGCCCCAGCATTTT	CATSRGGEPGPQHF	.	.	TRBV15	TRBJ1-5	14
TGTGCCAGCCCTGTGGGGGCGCCGAACTATGGCTACACCTTC	CASPVGAPNYGYTF	.	.	TRBV5-6	TRBJ1-2	14
TGTGCCATGTCCGGGGGAATCGGCACTGAAGCTTTCTTT	CAMSGGIGTEAFF	.	.	TRBV10-3	TRBJ1-1	13
TGTGCCAGCAGCCCCCAGGGCCAAGAGACCCAGTACTTC	CASSPQGQETQYF	few	.	TRBV9	TRBJ2-5	13
TGCGCCAGCAGCTTGGCTGGGACTCCTCTGGAGCAGTACTTC	CASSLAGTPLEQYF	.	.	TRBV5-1	TRBJ2-7	14
TGTGCCAGTGGCGGACAGATGGTCAACTATGGCTACACCTTC	CASGGQMVNYGYTF	.	.	TRBV19	TRBJ1-2	14
TGTGCCAGCAGCTTAGGTGGGCGGGGGGGAAGCACAGATACGCAGTATTTT	CASSLGGRGGSTDTQYF	.	TRBD2	TRBV11-2	TRBJ2-3	17
TGTGCCATCAGTGGAGACAGGGAGTCGAATCAGCCCCAGCATTTT	CAISGDRESNQPQHF	.	TRBD1	TRBV10-3	TRBJ1-5	15
TGCGCCAGCAGCTTAGGACTAGCGGCCTCCTACAATGAGCAGTTCTTC	CASSLGLAASYNEQFF	.	TRBD2	TRBV5-1	TRBJ2-1	16
TGTGCCAGCAGCAGTGACAGGCACTCTGGAAACACCATATATTTT	CASSSDRHSGNTIYF	.	.	TRBV3-1/TRBV3-2	TRBJ1-3	15
TGTGCCTGGAGTGTTGGGACAGGGCGGGACACAGATACGCAGTATTTT	CAWSVGTGRDTDTQYF	.	TRBD1	TRBV30	TRBJ2-3	16
TGTGCCAGCAGCTACGGACTAGCGGGGGAAGGAAATGAGCAGTTCTTC	CASSYGLAGEGNEQFF	.	TRBD2	TRBV5-4	TRBJ2-1	16
TGTGCCAGCAGTTACTCGCGGACAGGAGCTAACTATGGCTACACCTTC	CASSYSRTGANYGYTF	.	TRBD1	TRBV6-5	TRBJ1-2	16
TGTGCCAGCAGCGAGCCGGGACAGCCCCTCTTC	CASSEPGQPLF	.	TRBD1	TRBV5-4	TRBJ2-1	11
TGTGCCAGCAGCGTAGTGGCGGTGAACACTGAAGCTTTCTTT	CASSVVAVNTEAFF	.	.	TRBV9	TRBJ1-1	14
TGTGCCTGGAGTGACCATGCGGAGGGCGTCCCCTCCTACGAGCAGTACTTC	CAWSDHAEGVPSYEQYF	.	.	TRBV30	TRBJ2-7	17
TGTGCCAGCAGCGGAGCCTCCGGGACTAAGGAGACCCAGTACTTC	CASSGASGTKETQYF	.	TRBD2	TRBV9	TRBJ2-5	15
TGTGCCAGCAGCCTTCAGATGGGGGGTGGCTACACCTTC	CASSLQMGGGYTF	.	.	TRBV7-9	TRBJ1-2	13
TGTGCCAGCAGCGAGCGGGGGGGCCACGGCGGGGAGCTGTTTTTT	CASSERGGHGGELFF	.	TRBD2	TRBV9	TRBJ2-2	15
TGTGCCAGCAGTTTAAAAGAGACCCAGTACTTC	CASSLKETQYF	many	.	TRBV6-2/TRBV6-3	TRBJ2-5	11
TGTGCCAGCTCCATGGACAGCACTTTCACAGATACGCAGTATTTT	CASSMDSTFTDTQYF	.	.	TRBV27	TRBJ2-3	15
TGTGCCAGCAGTTTAAGGCCAGGCGAAACCTACGAGCAGTACTTC	CASSLRPGETYEQYF	.	.	TRBV27	TRBJ2-7	15
TGCAGCGTTGCAACATCCCCGGACAGGGAATATGGCTACACCTTC	CSVATSPDREYGYTF	.	TRBD1	TRBV29-1	TRBJ1-2	15
TGTGCGGGGGGGGGAGCCTCCTACGAGCAGTACTTC	CAGGGASYEQYF	.	TRBD2	TRBV6-5	TRBJ2-7	12
TGTGCCAGCAGCCGCGGCGGAACAGATACGCAGTATTTT	CASSRGGTDTQYF	few	.	TRBV3-1/TRBV3-2	TRBJ2-3	13
TGCGCCAGCAGCCAAGAGGCCCAGCGGGACACTGAAGCTTTCTTT	CASSQEAQRDTEAFF	.	.	TRBV4-1	TRBJ1-1	15
TGTGCCAGCAGCCAAGTAGCCAATACGCAGTATTTT	CASSQVANTQYF	.	.	TRBV3-1/TRBV3-2	TRBJ2-3	12
TGTGCCAGCATGGGTCCCCAGCGCGAGCAGTACTTC	CASMGPQREQYF	.	.	TRBV5-6	TRBJ2-7	12
TGTGCCAGCAGCCGCAGCCCGGGGACTAATGAAAAACTGTTTTTT	CASSRSPGTNEKLFF	.	.	TRBV4-2	TRBJ1-4	15